This TCR beta chain was sequenced during a study of blood T cell repertoires in COVID-19. Germline values: CDR1 LGHNA, CDR2 YNFKEQ. V lost 1 base to trimming and J lost 3 bases; unmatched junction nucleotides: 4. The CDR3 runs to 15 residues. In the authors' methods: From reference gene primer amplification, estimates of nucleated cell counts were derived. Profiling relied on immunoSEQ multiplex PCR, and the TCRdb table lists in-frame clones only, not all of them. V, J and clone size reflect that table, while D and trimming were determined from the DNA. The table records some 97,000 clones, roughly 80% of them present only once.

The sequencing input was peripheral blood. This chain uses TRBV4-2 with TRBJ2-5, with TRBD2 matching over 8 bases. This receptor was obtained from a woman in her 70s with acute or convalescent COVID-19. For the CDR3, the DNA is TGTGCCAGCAGCCAAGGGGGACTAGGGGAAGAGACCCAGTACTTC. This encodes CASSQGGLGEETQYF.